A single sample is the source of the 19 T cell receptor beta chains below, sequenced in a study of CD8+ T cells in alopecia areata. RNA was isolated and reverse transcribed to cDNA, the sequencing template. The method was immunoSEQ multiplex PCR; TCRdb's version includes in-frame clones alone and lacks a portion of them. The table shows approximately 150,000 clones, with approximately 56% occurring only once. Sequencing was performed on CD8+ T cells sorted from blood. These receptors all come from a human donor in good health.

The chain is built from TRBV30 and TRBJ2-1, with D maybe TRBD2 (6 bases). The germline V and J ends were trimmed by 3 bases and 7 bases, with 19 bases remaining between them. The CDR3 covers 15 residues. Germline assignment: CDR1 GTSNPN and CDR2 SVGIG (reference sequence). As DNA, the CDR3 is TGTGCCTGGAGCGCCGGGACTCCTGAATCGAATGAGCAGTTCTTC. This encodes CAWSAGTPESNEQFF.

As regards this clone: The sample holds other DNA sequences that translate to the same CDR3. The chain recombines TRBV9 with TRBJ2-2; D call uncertain. The CDR3 is 13 residues long. Germline V gene data show CDR1 as SGDLS and CDR2 as YYNGEE. The germline V and J ends were trimmed by 0 bases and 7 bases, with 7 bases remaining between them. This chain's CDR3 is CASSVALDGELFF. The CDR3 bases are TGTGCCAGCAGCGTAGCTCTGGACGGGGAGCTGTTTTTT.

This rearrangement joins TRBV4-1 to TRBJ1-1; D is undetermined. Trimming shortened V by 8 bases and J by 3 bases, and 16 bases separated the two germline ends. Germline-derived CDR1 and CDR2 are MGHRA and YSYEKL. This CDR3 contains 14 residues. DNA for the CDR3: TGCGCCAGCGAGGAAGGGAGCGGCGACACTGAAGCTTTCTTT. Residues: CASEEGSGDTEAFF.

In this sample, this clone turned up once. The chain carries TRBV6-5 and TRBJ1-1; D gene uncertain. From germline, CDR1 is MNHEY and CDR2 SVGAGI. The CDR3 totals 15 residues. Trimming shortened V by 2 bases and J by 0 bases, and 10 bases separated the two germline ends. As DNA, the CDR3 is TGTGCCAGCAGTTACCTAGACCGGATGAACACTGAAGCTTTCTTT. Protein product: CASSYLDRMNTEAFF.

The V call is TRBV13, the J call TRBJ2-1, with 9 bases matching TRBD2. Germline V lookup: CDR1 PRHDT, CDR2 FYEKMQ (reference sequence). The CDR3 loop spans 17 amino acids. The V and J ends lost 5 bases and 8 bases, in that order; junction bases with no gene match: 16. CDR3 sequence reads: CASSVDEEREVVDEQFF. The DNA of the CDR3 is TGTGCCAGCAGCGTAGACGAGGAGCGGGAGGTAGTCGATGAGCAGTTCTTC.

This clone has just a few counts. This chain links TRBV29-1 with TRBJ2-1, with TRBD2 matching over 7 bases. V lost 3 bases and J lost 3; bases outside the gene matches: 14. The length of the CDR3 is 17 residues. CDR1 is SQVTM, CDR2 ANQGSEA, per germline. Here the CDR3 DNA reads TGCAGCGTTGACCGAGCGGGGAGCTTGCACTACTACAATGAGCAGTTCTTC. It yields the protein CSVDRAGSLHYYNEQFF.

V is TRBV4-1 and J is TRBJ2-7, with D hard to call. The CDR3 is made up of 14 amino acids. CDR1 is MGHRA and CDR2 is YSYEKL in the germline V gene. The ends were cut back, 1 base at V and 3 bases at J, with 10 bases in the middle. DNA for the CDR3: TGCGCCAGCAGCCAAGCGAGGACCCTCTACGAGCAGTACTTC. It encodes CASSQARTLYEQYF.

A few counts support this clone. The chain uses TRBV7-2 and TRBJ2-1; D might be TRBD2 (5 bases). CDR3 length: 16 amino acids. Looked up from germline, CDR1 is SGHTA and CDR2 is FQGNSA. V gave up 1 base and J gave up 5 bases, with 15 bases separating them. The DNA of the CDR3 is TGTGCCAGCAGCTTAGGCGTGGGAGTACCCAACAATGAGCAGTTCTTC. It codes for CASSLGVGVPNNEQFF.

The V gene is TRBV29-1, the J gene TRBJ1-1; the match to TRBD1 covers 8 bases. The trim removed 6 bases at V and 8 bases at J, leaving 17 bases unmatched. The V gene's germline CDR1 is SQVTM and CDR2 ANQGSEA. The CDR3 sequence is 15 residues long. The CDR3 DNA reads as TGCAGCGTCACAGGGGGGGAGAACCCAGGATCCGAAGCTTTCTTT. Translation: CSVTGGENPGSEAFF. Variable domain in full (rest from reference TRBV29-1 and TRBJ1-1): SAVISQKPSRDICQRGTSLTIQCQVDSQVTMMFWYRQQPGQSLTLIATANQGSEATYESGFVIDKFPISRPNLTFSTLTVSNMSPEDSSIYLCSVTGGENPGSEAFFGQGTRLTVV.

CDR3 sequence: CASSLSGRNTGELFF. Written as DNA, the CDR3 is TGTGCCAGCAGTTTAAGCGGAAGGAACACCGGGGAGCTGTTTTTT. The V gene is TRBV27, the J gene TRBJ2-2; D possibly corresponds to TRBD2 (5 bases). V was pared by 2 bases and J by 1 base, with 8 bases between. The CDR3 runs to 15 residues. In germline, CDR1 is MNHEY, CDR2 SMNVEV (reference sequence).

As regards this clone: Other DNA sequences from this sample encode an identical CDR3 as well. This chain links TRBV27 with TRBJ2-7, with D maybe TRBD2 (5 bases). Germline values: CDR1 MNHEY, CDR2 SMNVEV (reference sequence). Trimming stripped 5 bases from V and 2 bases from J, with 10 bases between. The CDR3 is 13 amino acids. CDR3 amino acids: CASSPGLTYEQYF. CDR3 sequence (DNA): TGTGCCAGCAGTCCTGGACTTACCTACGAGCAGTACTTC.

This clone was seen a handful of times. This chain uses TRBV19 with TRBJ1-2, with unresolved D. In germline, CDR1 is LNHDA, CDR2 SQIVND (reference sequence). V dropped 5 bases and J dropped 2 bases, with 9 bases sitting between them. The CDR3 is 13 amino acids. CDR3 nucleotides: TGTGCCAGTAGTCTTACATCGAACTATGGCTACACCTTC. Protein sequence: CASSLTSNYGYTF.

This clone was seen once. The genes are TRBV27 and TRBJ2-2, with TRBD2 identical over 13 bases. Trimming removed 5 bases from V and 9 bases from J; junction bases left unmatched: 6. The germline gives CDR1 MNHEY, CDR2 SMNVEV (reference sequence). This CDR3 spans 15 amino acids. The CDR3 loop reads CASSPGTSGKRELFF. The CDR3 nucleotides are TGTGCCAGCAGTCCTGGGACTAGCGGGAAACGGGAGCTGTTTTTT.

This clone appeared a single time. The CDR3 bases are TGCGCCAGCAGCTTGAGCATATCTGACAGCTTCTATGGCTACACCTTC. Protein product: CASSLSISDSFYGYTF. V is TRBV5-1 and J is TRBJ1-2; tentatively, D is TRBD1 (5 bases). The CDR3 loop spans 16 amino acids. Looked up from germline, CDR1 is SGHRS and CDR2 is YFSETQ. V lost 1 base to trimming and J lost 4 bases, with 17 bases between them.

CDR3 nucleotide sequence: TGTGCCAGCAGCGGGACTCAGAACACCGGGGAGCTGTTTTTT. As protein: CASSGTQNTGELFF. The chain carries TRBV9 and TRBJ2-2; the D gene is possibly TRBD2 (5 bases). This CDR3 is 14 amino acids long. Trimming took off 3 bases at V and 1 base at J, with 7 bases between the two ends. Germline-derived CDR1 and CDR2 are SGDLS and YYNGEE.

This clone was observed a few times. The V call is TRBV14, the J call TRBJ2-5; 7 bases are shared with TRBD2. The CDR3 loop spans 13 amino acids. From germline, CDR1 is SGHDN and CDR2 FVKESK. Losses at the gene ends were 4 bases for V and 6 bases for J; bases not matched to a gene: 5. Written as DNA, the CDR3 is TGTGCCAGCAGCCCGCGGGAGATACAGACCCAGTACTTC. Its translation: CASSPREIQTQYF.

This clone was detected only once. V is TRBV27 and J is TRBJ2-7; TRBD1 aligns across 9 bases. The junction had 6 bases not matched to a gene; V was cut back by 1 base and J by 5 bases. Germline V CDR1 and CDR2: MNHEY, SMNVEV (reference sequence). The CDR3 contains 15 residues. The CDR3 here is CASSLYGTGRHEQYF. The CDR3, as DNA: TGTGCCAGCAGTTTATACGGGACAGGGAGACACGAGCAGTACTTC.

The chain links TRBV13 to TRBJ1-1; 7 nucleotides agree with TRBD1. CDR3 length: 14 amino acids. Losses at the gene ends were 5 bases for V and 1 base for J; bases not matched to a gene: 4. CDR1 is PRHDT, CDR2 FYEKMQ, per germline (reference sequence). The CDR3 loop reads CASSGQERNTEAFF. The CDR3 nucleotides are TGTGCCAGCAGCGGACAGGAGAGGAACACTGAAGCTTTCTTT.

The CDR3 reads CAWSVGEGGSSNQPQHF. The CDR3 DNA is TGTGCCTGGAGTGTAGGCGAAGGGGGAAGTAGCAATCAGCCCCAGCATTTT. The rearrangement links TRBV30 to TRBJ1-5; D is possibly TRBD1 (6 bases). The CDR3 extends over 17 amino acids. V was shortened by 0 bases and J by 0 bases, with 15 bases between the two germline ends. Germline V gene data show CDR1 as GTSNPN and CDR2 as SVGIG (reference sequence). The full variable domain, with the rest looked up from reference TRBV30 and TRBJ1-5, is SQTIHQWPATLVQPVGSPLSLECTVEGTSNPNLYWYRQAAGRGLQLLFYSVGIGQISSEVPQNLSASRPQDRQFILSSKKLLLSDSGFYLCAWSVGEGGSSNQPQHFGDGTRLSIL.